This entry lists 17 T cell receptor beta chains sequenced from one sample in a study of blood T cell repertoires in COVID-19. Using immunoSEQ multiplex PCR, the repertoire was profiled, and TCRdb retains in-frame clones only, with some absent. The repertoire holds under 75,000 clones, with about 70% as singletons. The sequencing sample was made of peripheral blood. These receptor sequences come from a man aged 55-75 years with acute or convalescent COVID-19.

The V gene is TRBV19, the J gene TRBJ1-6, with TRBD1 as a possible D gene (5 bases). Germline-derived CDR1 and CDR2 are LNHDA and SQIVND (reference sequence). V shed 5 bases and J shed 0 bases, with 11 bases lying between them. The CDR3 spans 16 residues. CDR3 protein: CASSDSPSSYNSPLHF. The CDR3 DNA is TGTGCCAGTAGTGACAGCCCCAGCTCCTATAATTCACCCCTCCACTTT.

In nucleotides, the CDR3 is TGTGCCAGCAGCCCCCCTTTGAGGGGAGGTTTCGATGAGCAGTTCTTC. Its protein is CASSPPLRGGFDEQFF. J is TRBJ2-1 and V is TRBV3-1 (or the pseudogene TRBV3-2); weak D call: TRBD2 (6 bases). Trimming took 4 bases from V and 8 from J, leaving 21 bases between them. Germline V lookup: CDR1 LGHDT, CDR2 YNNKEL (reference sequence). The length of the CDR3 is 16 residues.

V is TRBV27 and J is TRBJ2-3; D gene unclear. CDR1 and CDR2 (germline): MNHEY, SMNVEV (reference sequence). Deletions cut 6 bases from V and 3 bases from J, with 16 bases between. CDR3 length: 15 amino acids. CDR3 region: CASSPRASPTDTQYF. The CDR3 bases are TGTGCCAGCAGCCCTCGAGCGAGCCCAACAGATACGCAGTATTTT.

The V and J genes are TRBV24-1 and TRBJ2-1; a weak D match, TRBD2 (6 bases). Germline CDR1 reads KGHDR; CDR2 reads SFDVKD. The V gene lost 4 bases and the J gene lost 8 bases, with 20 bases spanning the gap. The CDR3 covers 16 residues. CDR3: CATSDLPGLRGDEQFF. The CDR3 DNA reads TGTGCCACCAGTGACCTGCCGGGACTCCGGGGCGATGAGCAGTTCTTC.

The CDR3, as DNA: TGCAGCGGACAACAGGGAAATGGCTACACCTTC. Translation: CSGQQGNGYTF. V is TRBV29-1 and J is TRBJ1-2, with a possible D match to TRBD1 (6 bases). The CDR3 consists of 11 residues. The germline CDR1 and CDR2 sequences are SQVTM and ANQGSEA. V was pared by 7 bases and J by 6 bases, with 12 bases between.

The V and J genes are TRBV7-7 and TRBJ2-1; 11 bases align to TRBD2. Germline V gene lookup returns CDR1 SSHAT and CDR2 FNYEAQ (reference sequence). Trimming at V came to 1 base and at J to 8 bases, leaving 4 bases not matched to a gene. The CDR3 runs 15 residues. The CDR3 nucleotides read TGTGCCAGCAGCTTAGAACTAGCGGGAGTTCATGAGCAGTTCTTC. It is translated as CASSLELAGVHEQFF.

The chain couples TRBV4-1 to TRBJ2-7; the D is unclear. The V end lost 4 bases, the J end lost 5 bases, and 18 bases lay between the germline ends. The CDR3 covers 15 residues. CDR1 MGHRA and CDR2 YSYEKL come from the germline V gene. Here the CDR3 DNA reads TGCGCCAGCAGCCCCGACATTGGCCCGTCCAACGAGCAGTACTTC. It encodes CASSPDIGPSNEQYF.

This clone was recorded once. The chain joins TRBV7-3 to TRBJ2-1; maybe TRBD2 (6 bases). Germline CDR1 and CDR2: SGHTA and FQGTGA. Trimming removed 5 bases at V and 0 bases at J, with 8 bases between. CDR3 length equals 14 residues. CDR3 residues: CASSRDSSYNEQFF. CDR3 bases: TGTGCCAGCAGCCGGGACTCCTCCTACAATGAGCAGTTCTTC.

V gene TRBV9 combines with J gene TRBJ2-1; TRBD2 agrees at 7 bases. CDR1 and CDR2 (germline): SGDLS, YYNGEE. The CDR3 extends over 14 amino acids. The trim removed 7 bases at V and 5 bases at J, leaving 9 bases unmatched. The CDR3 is CASSWGAGNNEQFF. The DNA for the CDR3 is TGTGCCAGCTCCTGGGGAGCGGGGAACAATGAGCAGTTCTTC.

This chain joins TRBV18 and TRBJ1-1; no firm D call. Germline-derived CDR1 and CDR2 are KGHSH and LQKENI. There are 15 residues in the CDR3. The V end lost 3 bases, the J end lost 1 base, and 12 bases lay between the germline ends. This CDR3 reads CASSPGGAKNTEAFF. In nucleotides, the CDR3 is TGTGCCAGCTCACCTGGTGGAGCCAAGAACACTGAAGCTTTCTTT.

In DNA form, the CDR3 reads TGTGCCACCAGTGATCCCGGCGGGGAGACCCAGTACTTC. Translating gives CATSDPGGETQYF. This chain links TRBV24-1 with TRBJ2-5; TRBD2 is a possible D gene (5 bases). In germline, CDR1 is KGHDR, CDR2 SFDVKD. The CDR3 totals 13 residues. Trimming left V 3 bases short and J 5 bases short, with 9 bases between.

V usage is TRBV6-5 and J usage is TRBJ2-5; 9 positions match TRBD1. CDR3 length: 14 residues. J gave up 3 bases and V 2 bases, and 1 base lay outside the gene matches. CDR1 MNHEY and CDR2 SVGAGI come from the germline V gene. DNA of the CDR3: TGTGCCAGCAGTTACCGGGACAGGGAAGAGACCCAGTACTTC. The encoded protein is CASSYRDREETQYF.

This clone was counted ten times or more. CDR3 region: CASSLSGGAVTQYF. CDR3 nucleotides: TGTGCCAGCAGCTTAAGCGGGGGGGCCGTTACGCAGTATTTT. The chain joins TRBV7-9 to TRBJ2-3, with 10 bases fitting TRBD2. V lost 2 bases and J lost 8; bases outside the gene matches: 4. The germline gives CDR1 SEHNR, CDR2 FQNEAQ (reference sequence). The CDR3 extends over 14 amino acids.

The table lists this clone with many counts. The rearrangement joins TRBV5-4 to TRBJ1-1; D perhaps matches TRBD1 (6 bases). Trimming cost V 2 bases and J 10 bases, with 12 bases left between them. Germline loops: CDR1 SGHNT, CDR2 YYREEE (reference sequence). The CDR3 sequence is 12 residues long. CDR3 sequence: CASSLQGRAAFF. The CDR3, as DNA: TGTGCCAGCAGCTTACAGGGACGGGCAGCTTTCTTT.

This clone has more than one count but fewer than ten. DNA for the CDR3: TGTGCCAGCAGCTTCAGGGGCCTCTCTGGAAACACCATATATTTT. This codes for CASSFRGLSGNTIYF. The chain carries TRBV28 and TRBJ1-3, with a tentative D call TRBD1 (6 bases). The V end was cut by 6 bases, the J end by 0 bases, with 12 bases between. Germline loops: CDR1 MDHEN, CDR2 SYDVKM. The length of the CDR3 is 15 residues.

In DNA form, the CDR3 reads TGTGCCAGCAGCCAAGATCTCGTAGAGTATGGCTACACCTTC. It specifies CASSQDLVEYGYTF. The chain has TRBV14 and TRBJ1-2; D call uncertain. The length of the CDR3 is 14 residues. From germline, CDR1 is SGHDN and CDR2 FVKESK. The V end was cut by 0 bases, the J end by 5 bases, with 10 bases between.

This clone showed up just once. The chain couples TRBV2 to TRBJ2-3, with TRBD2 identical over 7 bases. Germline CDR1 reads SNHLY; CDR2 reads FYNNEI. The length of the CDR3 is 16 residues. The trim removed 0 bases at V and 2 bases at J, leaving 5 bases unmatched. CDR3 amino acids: CASSEALADLTDTQYF. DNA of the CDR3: TGTGCCAGCAGTGAAGCCCTAGCGGACCTCACAGATACGCAGTATTTT.